This T cell receptor beta chain came from a study of patients and donors after allogeneic stem cell transplantation. Germline V lookup: CDR1 DFQATT, CDR2 SNEGSKA (reference sequence). There are 13 residues in the CDR3. With 4 bases removed from V and 4 bases from J, the gap between germline ends came to 13 bases. This clonotype was counted only a few times. Each CDR3 protein gets one entry after TCRdb re-called the RT-PCR reads with MiXCR. The sample yields about 410,000 distinct CDR3 sequences, roughly 17% seen once. The clonotype originates from a human donor who was either an allogeneic HSCT recipient or a stem cell or donor lymphocyte infusion donor (not recorded which). It is not recorded whose cells these are; they may come from a transplant donor. The chain couples TRBV20-1 to TRBJ1-2; the D gene is possibly TRBD1 (5 bases). What was sequenced was blood, either unsorted or a sorted T cell fraction (not recorded which). The CDR3 coding sequence is TGCAGTGCTAAGAACAGCGGGACCTATGGCTACACCTTC. Protein product: CSAKNSGTYGYTF.